The present T cell receptor (beta chain) was sequenced within a study of cytomegalovirus exposure and HLA in healthy donors. Broader study findings: First-cohort TCR clusters were later found to tend to co-occur in the 120 or so validation repertoires.

This clone was seen more than once but under ten times. The antigen is not known. Measured with immunoSEQ multiplex PCR; TCRdb has only the in-frame clones, and not every one. The sample lists 70,000 or so clones; 94% were seen once. Germline V gives CDR1 SGHRS, CDR2 YFSETQ. The length of the CDR3 is 14 residues. With 4 bases clipped from V and 2 bases from J, the junction kept 4 bases outside the gene matches. The chain has TRBV5-1 and TRBJ2-7; TRBD2 matches 9 bases. The sample consisted of PBMCs. The TCR was taken from a man younger than 35 in good health and CMV-seropositive. This CDR3 is CASSVSGRTYEQYF. CDR3 DNA: TGCGCCAGCAGCGTTAGCGGGAGAACCTACGAGCAGTACTTC.